These T cell receptor beta chains were read from a single sample in a study of blood T cells in healthy people across ages. One entry per CDR3 protein, called by TCRdb with MiXCR from the 5' RACE reads. Among approximately 800,000 distinct CDR3 sequences, around 25% were seen once, and the ten largest hold under 4.5%. The sample was also linked to a second study, of T cells of mothers and their children.

The specimen sequenced was blood. Receptor source: a boy under 18 in good health. CDR3s include the opening cysteine and the closing phenylalanine or tryptophan. D genes are given only for firm matches. Clone size is given for some rows only: seen once, a few or many times, or a class if the clone is expanded.

D gene: TRBD1
J gene: TRBJ2-1
clone size: -
V gene: TRBV9
CDR3 protein: CASSLRTGHYNEQFF
CDR3 DNA: TGTGCCAGCAGCTTAAGGACAGGGCACTACAATGAGCAGTTCTTC

D gene: TRBD1
J gene: TRBJ2-2
clone size: -
V gene: TRBV5-1
CDR3 protein: CASSPGTGPTGELFF
CDR3 DNA: TGCGCCAGCAGCCCGGGGACAGGACCCACCGGGGAGCTGTTTTTT

D gene: -
J gene: TRBJ1-2
clone size: many
V gene: TRBV28
CDR3 protein: CASSLPQGNYGYTF
CDR3 DNA: TGTGCCAGCAGTTTGCCTCAAGGGAACTATGGCTACACCTTC

D gene: TRBD2
J gene: TRBJ2-5
clone size: -
V gene: TRBV9
CDR3 protein: CASSASPLAGEETQYF
CDR3 DNA: TGTGCCAGCAGCGCGAGCCCGCTAGCGGGAGAGGAGACCCAGTACTTC

D gene: -
J gene: TRBJ2-1
clone size: -
V gene: TRBV7-2
CDR3 protein: CASSSRESRQFF
CDR3 DNA: TGTGCCAGCAGCTCCAGGGAGAGTCGGCAGTTCTTC

D gene: -
J gene: TRBJ2-7
clone size: -
V gene: TRBV7-2
CDR3 protein: CASSHDNSYEQYF
CDR3 DNA: TGTGCCAGCAGCCACGACAATTCCTACGAGCAGTACTTC

D gene: TRBD1
J gene: TRBJ1-6
clone size: -
V gene: TRBV18
CDR3 protein: CASSFRQGISDSPLHF
CDR3 DNA: TGTGCCAGCTCTTTTAGACAGGGAATTTCGGATTCACCCCTCCACTTT

D gene: TRBD1
J gene: TRBJ2-1
clone size: -
V gene: TRBV12-3/TRBV12-4
CDR3 protein: CASTLTGDLYNEQFF
CDR3 DNA: TGTGCCAGCACCCTGACAGGGGACCTCTACAATGAGCAGTTCTTC

D gene: TRBD1
J gene: TRBJ2-5
clone size: -
V gene: TRBV6-2/TRBV6-3
CDR3 protein: CASSYGTGPQETQYF
CDR3 DNA: TGTGCCAGCAGTTACGGGACAGGCCCCCAAGAGACCCAGTACTTC

D gene: -
J gene: TRBJ2-5
clone size: -
V gene: TRBV6-2/TRBV6-3
CDR3 protein: CASRRAGQETQYF
CDR3 DNA: TGTGCCAGCAGACGGGCAGGCCAAGAGACCCAGTACTTC

D gene: -
J gene: TRBJ2-3
clone size: few
V gene: TRBV6-6
CDR3 protein: CASSLARNTDTQYF
CDR3 DNA: TGTGCCAGCAGTCTCGCTAGGAACACAGATACGCAGTATTTT

D gene: TRBD1
J gene: TRBJ1-6
clone size: -
V gene: TRBV3-1
CDR3 protein: CASSPHAGQRNSPLHF
CDR3 DNA: TGTGCCAGCAGCCCCCACGCGGGACAGCGGAATTCACCCCTCCACTTT

D gene: TRBD2
J gene: TRBJ2-3
clone size: once
V gene: TRBV7-9
CDR3 protein: CASDSGGRDTQYF
CDR3 DNA: TGTGCCAGCGATAGCGGGGGGAGAGATACGCAGTATTTT

D gene: -
J gene: TRBJ2-7
clone size: few
V gene: TRBV5-5
CDR3 protein: CACSPREGPYEQYF
CDR3 DNA: TGTGCCTGCAGCCCCCGGGAAGGACCCTACGAGCAGTACTTC

D gene: TRBD1
J gene: TRBJ2-7
clone size: few
V gene: TRBV6-5
CDR3 protein: CASKKGQGATHEQYF
CDR3 DNA: TGTGCCAGCAAGAAGGGACAGGGGGCGACCCACGAGCAGTACTTC

D gene: -
J gene: TRBJ1-4
clone size: -
V gene: TRBV20-1
CDR3 protein: CSARDPGGGPRLFF
CDR3 DNA: TGCAGTGCTAGAGATCCGGGGGGCGGGCCCAGGCTGTTTTTT

D gene: -
J gene: TRBJ1-1
clone size: few
V gene: TRBV6-2/TRBV6-3
CDR3 protein: CASSYEGGNTEAFF
CDR3 DNA: TGTGCCAGCAGTTACGAGGGCGGGAACACTGAAGCTTTCTTT

D gene: TRBD1
J gene: TRBJ2-4
clone size: few
V gene: TRBV7-9
CDR3 protein: CASSTTGQGAEMSKNIQYF
CDR3 DNA: TGTGCCAGCAGCACCACCGGACAGGGGGCAGAAATGTCCAAAAACATTCAGTACTTC

D gene: -
J gene: TRBJ2-7
clone size: -
V gene: TRBV21-1
CDR3 protein: CASSKPLAGGDGEQYF
CDR3 DNA: TGTGCCAGCAGCAAACCCTTAGCGGGAGGGGATGGCGAGCAGTACTTC

D gene: TRBD2
J gene: TRBJ2-1
clone size: -
V gene: TRBV6-2/TRBV6-3
CDR3 protein: CASSPGARGGGEQFF
CDR3 DNA: TGTGCCAGCAGCCCCGGAGCGCGGGGGGGCGGTGAGCAGTTCTTC

D gene: -
J gene: TRBJ1-1
clone size: few
V gene: TRBV19
CDR3 protein: CASSIGSTEAFF
CDR3 DNA: TGTGCCAGTAGTATAGGGAGCACTGAAGCTTTCTTT

D gene: TRBD2
J gene: TRBJ2-1
clone size: -
V gene: TRBV5-1
CDR3 protein: CASSHPSGSDEQFF
CDR3 DNA: TGCGCCAGCAGTCATCCTAGCGGGAGCGATGAGCAGTTCTTC

D gene: TRBD1
J gene: TRBJ2-7
clone size: -
V gene: TRBV3-1
CDR3 protein: CASSQTGGLPSYEQYF
CDR3 DNA: TGTGCCAGCAGCCAAACAGGGGGACTCCCCTCCTACGAGCAGTACTTC

D gene: -
J gene: TRBJ2-3
clone size: few
V gene: TRBV7-2
CDR3 protein: CASSSRGSRDTQYF
CDR3 DNA: TGTGCCAGCAGCTCGCGAGGGAGCAGGGATACGCAGTATTTT

D gene: -
J gene: TRBJ2-3
clone size: once
V gene: TRBV7-2
CDR3 protein: CAGSLSLGADTQYF
CDR3 DNA: TGTGCCGGCAGCCTCTCCTTGGGGGCAGATACGCAGTATTTT

D gene: -
J gene: TRBJ1-5
clone size: few
V gene: TRBV12-3/TRBV12-4
CDR3 protein: CASSPAGYSNQPQHF
CDR3 DNA: TGTGCCAGCAGTCCCGCGGGGTATAGCAATCAGCCCCAGCATTTT

D gene: -
J gene: TRBJ2-5
clone size: -
V gene: TRBV12-3/TRBV12-4
CDR3 protein: CASSGPEGTQYF
CDR3 DNA: TGTGCCAGCAGCGGACCGGAGGGGACCCAGTACTTC

D gene: -
J gene: TRBJ2-7
clone size: few
V gene: TRBV11-2
CDR3 protein: CASSLALGFLYEQYF
CDR3 DNA: TGTGCCAGCAGCTTAGCACTAGGGTTCCTCTACGAGCAGTACTTC

D gene: TRBD2
J gene: TRBJ2-7
clone size: few
V gene: TRBV29-1
CDR3 protein: CSVVGGNFSYEQYF
CDR3 DNA: TGCAGCGTTGTCGGGGGGAATTTCTCCTACGAGCAGTACTTC

D gene: -
J gene: TRBJ1-1
clone size: few
V gene: TRBV5-1
CDR3 protein: CASSLLVGNTEAFF
CDR3 DNA: TGCGCCAGCAGCTTGTTGGTCGGAAACACTGAAGCTTTCTTT

D gene: -
J gene: TRBJ2-2
clone size: -
V gene: TRBV5-1
CDR3 protein: CASSLEASATGELFF
CDR3 DNA: TGCGCCAGCAGCTTGGAGGCTAGCGCCACCGGGGAGCTGTTTTTT

D gene: -
J gene: TRBJ2-7
clone size: -
V gene: TRBV13
CDR3 protein: CASSQMGRSSYEQYF
CDR3 DNA: TGTGCCAGCAGCCAGATGGGACGGAGCTCCTACGAGCAGTACTTC

D gene: -
J gene: TRBJ2-2
clone size: -
V gene: TRBV4-3
CDR3 protein: CASSQRALGPGELFF
CDR3 DNA: TGCGCCAGCAGCCAAAGAGCCCTGGGGCCCGGGGAGCTGTTTTTT

D gene: -
J gene: TRBJ2-1
clone size: few
V gene: TRBV14
CDR3 protein: CASSQTETRRINEQFF
CDR3 DNA: TGTGCCAGCAGTCAGACAGAGACGCGAAGGATCAATGAGCAGTTCTTC

D gene: -
J gene: TRBJ1-2
clone size: -
V gene: TRBV6-1
CDR3 protein: CASSEEPSYGYTF
CDR3 DNA: TGTGCCAGCAGTGAAGAGCCCTCCTATGGCTACACCTTC

D gene: -
J gene: TRBJ2-5
clone size: few
V gene: TRBV15
CDR3 protein: CATRPISGDRETQYF
CDR3 DNA: TGTGCCACCAGACCGATAAGCGGGGACAGGGAGACCCAGTACTTC